This TCR beta chain was found in a study of blood T cells in healthy people across ages. Notes on this clonotype: The antigen remains unidentified. Germline and junction disagree at one end, which may indicate a read error.

Through a sample-barcoded 5' primer and a J-beta primer mix, a second PCR was run for 7 to 11 cycles. Sequencing yielded, for each sample, at least 3 million paired-end reads carrying CDR3. Each CDR3 protein gets one entry after TCRdb re-called the 5' RACE reads with MiXCR. The sample has 730,000 or so distinct CDR3 sequences, roughly 41% seen once. CDR3 length: 14 amino acids. In germline, CDR1 is MNHNS, CDR2 SASEGT. Study-wide findings and caveats: Naive T cell percentage and TCR beta diversity correlated strongly. Long-lived and aged donors differed, with more naive CD4+ cells and higher diversity in the long-lived.

This receptor was obtained from an elderly man in good health. The rearrangement uses TRBV6-1 and TRBJ1-2; D unclear. The sequenced sample was blood. DNA for the CDR3: TGTGCCGGCAGTGAAACTCACTTTGGGCATGGCTACACCTTC. This gives the protein CAGSETHFGHGYTF.